Presented here are 14 T cell receptor beta chains from one specimen sequenced in a study of early T cells in non-severe SARS-CoV-2 infection. TCRdb reprocessed the 5' RACE reads via MiXCR and lists one record per CDR3 protein. Among 40,000 or so distinct CDR3 sequences listed, over 5% were seen once. The specimen was whole blood. These receptors originate from an adult who was a healthcare worker with PCR-confirmed SARS-CoV-2 infection or an uninfected control (not recorded which).

Details on this clonotype: A much larger clone differs by one base, so this may be a read error. J is TRBJ2-1 and V is TRBV6-5, with unresolved D. This CDR3 contains 12 residues. Trimming pared 8 bases from V and 9 bases from J, leaving 14 bases between. The germline gives CDR1 MNHEY, CDR2 SVGAGI. The DNA for the CDR3 is TGTGCCAGCGGACCTCCCAAAGGTGAGCAGTTCTTC. Residues: CASGPPKGEQFF.

This clonotype was counted between two and nine times. The chain carries TRBV5-4 and TRBJ1-2, with D tentatively TRBD1 (5 bases). The CDR3 spans 13 residues. The germline V and J ends were trimmed by 2 bases and 6 bases, with 11 bases remaining between them. CDR1 SGHNT and CDR2 YYREEE come from the germline V gene (reference sequence). This chain's CDR3 is CASSFRQGDGYTF. The CDR3 bases are TGTGCCAGCAGCTTCCGGCAGGGAGATGGCTACACCTTC.

Ten or more counts support this clonotype. The J gene is TRBJ2-7, the V gene TRBV14; D gene ambiguous. V was pared by 0 bases and J by 2 bases, with 8 bases between. The CDR3 runs to 14 residues. CDR1 and CDR2 (germline): SGHDN, FVKESK. The chain's CDR3 is CASSQDLDPYEQYF. The CDR3 DNA follows: TGTGCCAGCAGCCAAGATCTAGACCCCTACGAGCAGTACTTC.

This clonotype was counted ten times or more. The chain joins TRBV27 to TRBJ1-1, with no clear D. Trimming cost V 0 bases and J 0 bases, with 5 bases left between them. The V gene's germline CDR1 is MNHEY and CDR2 SMNVEV (reference sequence). The CDR3 runs to 14 residues. Written as DNA, the CDR3 is TGTGCCAGCAGTTTATCGGGAATGAACACTGAAGCTTTCTTT. This encodes CASSLSGMNTEAFF.

This clonotype was counted ten times or more. J is TRBJ1-2 and V is TRBV28; 8 bases map to TRBD1. The J segment lost 8 bases and the V segment lost 5 bases, leaving 13 bases of the junction unmatched. The V gene's germline CDR1 is MDHEN and CDR2 SYDVKM. The CDR3 contains 15 residues. This chain's CDR3 is CASSMGDRPHLGYTF. For the CDR3, the DNA is TGTGCCAGCAGTATGGGGGACAGGCCCCACCTAGGCTACACCTTC.

This clonotype was seen many times. The J gene is TRBJ2-5, the V gene TRBV20-1; D remains ambiguous. Trimming pared 0 bases from V and 4 bases from J, leaving 18 bases between. The CDR3 is 16 amino acids. Germline V gene lookup returns CDR1 DFQATT and CDR2 SNEGSKA (reference sequence). The CDR3 sequence: CSARDLLGNRRETQYF. CDR3 sequence (DNA): TGCAGTGCTAGAGATCTCCTGGGGAACAGACGAGAGACCCAGTACTTC.

This clonotype has a handful of counts. The chain links TRBV7-9 to TRBJ2-2; D perhaps matches TRBD1 (6 bases). V was cut by 5 bases and J by 6 bases, with 13 bases left in between. The CDR3 spans 14 residues. Germline-derived CDR1 and CDR2 are SEHNR and FQNEAQ (reference sequence). The CDR3 DNA reads as TGTGCCAGCAGCCTAGACAGGCCCCCCGGGGAGCTGTTTTTT. Translation gives CASSLDRPPGELFF. The full variable domain, its missing parts supplied by reference TRBV7-9 and TRBJ2-2, is DTGVSQNPRHKITKRGQNVTFRCDPISEHNRLYWYRQTLGQGPEFLTYFQNEAQLEKSRLLSDRFSAERPKGSFSTLEIQRTEQGDSAMYLCASSLDRPPGELFFGEGSRLTVL.

The chain joins TRBV11-2 to TRBJ2-3; D remains ambiguous. Germline V gene data show CDR1 as SGHAT and CDR2 as FQNNGV. The CDR3 spans 14 residues. V dropped 0 bases and J dropped 4 bases, with 8 bases sitting between them. The DNA for the CDR3 is TGTGCCAGCAGCTTAGAGTACAGCCCAGATACGCAGTATTTT. It codes for CASSLEYSPDTQYF. The variable domain in full, completed from reference TRBV11-2 and TRBJ2-3, reads EAGVAQSPRYKIIEKRQSVAFWCNPISGHATLYWYQQILGQGPKLLIQFQNNGVVDDSQLPKDRFSAERLKGVDSTLKIQPAKLEDSAVYLCASSLEYSPDTQYFGPGTRLTVL.

The chain uses TRBV4-3 and TRBJ1-4; D gene unclear. The ends were cut back, 0 bases at V and 8 bases at J, with 13 bases in the middle. Germline CDR1 is LGHNA and CDR2 is YSLEER. CDR3 size: 15 residues. DNA of the CDR3: TGCGCCAGCAGCCAAGATCGTTTGGTGGGCGAAAAACTGTTTTTT. Its protein product is CASSQDRLVGEKLFF.

This clonotype was picked up many times. The chain has TRBV3-1 and TRBJ2-1; TRBD2 might be the D (6 bases). The CDR3 covers 16 residues. Germline V CDR1 and CDR2: LGHDT, YNNKEL (reference sequence). Trimming shortened V by 2 bases and J by 5 bases, and 16 bases separated the two germline ends. CDR3 residues: CASSQKSGYLDNEQFF. In DNA form, the CDR3 reads TGTGCCAGCAGCCAAAAAAGCGGGTACCTAGACAATGAGCAGTTCTTC.

This clonotype has a count of ten or more. The chain links TRBV28 to TRBJ2-5; D unclear. V dropped 3 bases and J dropped 2 bases, with 13 bases sitting between them. There are 15 residues in the CDR3. Germline CDR1 MDHEN, CDR2 SYDVKM. The CDR3 loop is CASSLELVRQETQYF. The CDR3 DNA reads as TGTGCCAGCAGTTTGGAGCTAGTCAGGCAAGAGACCCAGTACTTC.

This clonotype was seen a few times. V and J are TRBV20-1 and TRBJ2-5, with 7 bases lining up with TRBD2. CDR3 length: 15 residues. V dropped 0 bases and J dropped 7; count of bases not matched to a gene: 11. Germline values: CDR1 DFQATT, CDR2 SNEGSKA (reference sequence). CDR3 loop: CSARDRLAGRGTQYF. The CDR3 nucleotides are TGCAGTGCTAGAGACCGACTAGCAGGCCGAGGGACCCAGTACTTC.

This clonotype has ten or more counts. This chain links TRBV10-1 with TRBJ2-5; 8 bases fit TRBD1. The germline CDR1 and CDR2 sequences are WNHNN and SYGVQD (reference sequence). V dropped 2 bases and J dropped 4; count of bases not matched to a gene: 9. The CDR3 consists of 16 residues. This CDR3 reads CASSERGRGLGETQYF. In DNA, the CDR3 is TGCGCCAGCAGTGAGCGCGGCAGGGGGCTTGGAGAGACCCAGTACTTC.

There are many counts of this clonotype. The gene calls are TRBV7-6 and TRBJ2-2; possibly TRBD1 or TRBD2 for D (5 bases each). The CDR3 consists of 20 residues. The germline V gene encodes CDR1 SGHVS and CDR2 FNYEAQ. Trimming removed 4 bases from V and 8 bases from J, with 32 bases in between. Here the CDR3 reads CASSWGAGAKRPFKEGELFF. The CDR3, as DNA: TGTGCCAGCAGCTGGGGAGCTGGGGCGAAGCGACCTTTCAAGGAGGGGGAGCTGTTTTTT.